Presented here are 30 T cell receptor beta chains from one specimen sequenced in a study of T cells expressing NK-cell markers. Following a re-call of the 5' RACE reads, TCRdb has one entry per CDR3 protein and lacks DNA. The sample table includes around 380,000 distinct CDR3 sequences. The material sequenced was blood T cells: a sorted CD56 or NKG2C T cell subset, CD4+ or CD8+ T cells, or bulk PBMC T cells (not recorded which). The source is a woman in her 50s in good health.

This chain links TRBV2 with TRBJ1-6; without DNA, the TCRdb call of TRBD1 cannot be checked. The CDR3 is 14 residues long. Germline assignment: CDR1 SNHLY and CDR2 FYNNEI. CDR3 sequence: CASTTGTGFSPLHF.

This chain joins TRBV24-1 and TRBJ2-1; the D gene TCRdb calls, TRBD2, cannot be checked with no DNA. This CDR3 region has 18 residues. Germline lookup yields CDR1 KGHDR and CDR2 SFDVKD. Here the CDR3 reads CATSDPPFAGTSDNEQFF.

This sequence joins TRBV24-1 and TRBJ1-5. Per the germline V gene, CDR1 is KGHDR and CDR2 is SFDVKD. The CDR3 runs 12 residues. The CDR3 spells CATSAGPGPQHF.

The rearrangement links TRBV11-2 to TRBJ2-3; TCRdb reports TRBD1, a call that lacks DNA to check it against. The CDR3 sequence is 15 residues long. In germline, CDR1 is SGHAT, CDR2 FQNNGV. The CDR3 loop reads CASSLGQGNTDTQYF.

The CDR3 loop reads CASSSRGGGVTDTQYF. The chain uses TRBV7-2 and TRBJ2-3; TCRdb reports TRBD1, a call that lacks DNA to check it against. CDR3 size: 16 residues. Germline lookup yields CDR1 SGHTA and CDR2 FQGNSA.

V gene TRBV5-1 combines with J gene TRBJ2-7. The length of the CDR3 is 15 residues. Per germline, CDR1 SGHRS and CDR2 YFSETQ. CDR3 amino acids: CASSLGHGSGGEQYF.

This chain connects TRBV5-1 to TRBJ1-4; the D call from TCRdb, TRBD1, cannot be confirmed without DNA. CDR3 length: 16 amino acids. Germline-derived CDR1 and CDR2 are SGHRS and YFSETQ. The CDR3 loop reads CASSQGVAANNEKLFF. Filled out from reference TRBV5-1 and TRBJ1-4, the complete variable domain reads KAGVTQTPRYLIKTRGQQVTLSCSPISGHRSVSWYQQTPGQGLQFLFEYFSETQRNKGNFPGRFSGRQFSNSRSEMNVSTLELGDSALYLCASSQGVAANNEKLFFGSGTQLSVL.

This chain joins TRBV3-1 and TRBJ1-3; TCRdb selects TRBD1, and the lack of DNA leaves this call unchecked. The germline V gene encodes CDR1 LGHDT and CDR2 YNNKEL (reference sequence). This CDR3 is built from 15 residues. This CDR3 reads CASSSTGQGGNTIYF. Drawing the rest from reference TRBV3-1 and TRBJ1-3, the complete variable domain is DTAVSQTPKYLVTQMGNDKSIKCEQNLGHDTMYWYKQDSKKFLKIMFSYNNKELIINETVPNRFSPKSPDKAHLNLHINSLELGDSAVYFCASSSTGQGGNTIYFGEGSWLTVV.

The genes are TRBV3-1 and TRBJ2-7; TCRdb designates TRBD2, a call that cannot be tested without DNA. In germline, CDR1 is LGHDT, CDR2 YNNKEL (reference sequence). The CDR3 consists of 15 residues. CDR3 in amino acids: CASSLGLAGLFEQYF.

The chain joins TRBV6-5 to TRBJ2-3; the TCRdb D gene call, TRBD2, has no DNA to confirm it. From germline, CDR1 is MNHEY and CDR2 SVGAGI. This CDR3 is 15 amino acids long. This chain's CDR3 is CASSYTGGKRDTQYF.

The rearrangement joins TRBV6-2 or TRBV6-3 to TRBJ1-1; TCRdb's D gene call, TRBD1, goes unchecked for lack of DNA. Germline values: CDR1 MNHEY, CDR2 SVGEGT. The CDR3 has 13 amino acids. The CDR3 sequence is CASSYRRGAEAFF.

The chain carries TRBV10-3 and TRBJ1-1; the TRBD1 assignment by TCRdb is unverifiable without DNA. The CDR3 runs to 13 residues. Germline lookup yields CDR1 ENHRY and CDR2 SYGVKD. The CDR3 region is CAIVRDPDTEAFF.

The chain is built from TRBV5-1 and TRBJ2-2; TCRdb lists TRBD2, though no DNA is available to test this call. CDR1 SGHRS and CDR2 YFSETQ come from the germline V gene. The CDR3 spans 15 residues. The CDR3 is CASSPSGGNTGELFF.

The chain joins TRBV29-1 to TRBJ2-3; TCRdb selects TRBD1, and the lack of DNA leaves this call unchecked. Germline V CDR1 and CDR2: SQVTM, ANQGSEA. The CDR3 covers 13 residues. The CDR3 protein is CSVGPQGADTQYF.

The chain links TRBV27 to TRBJ2-5; TCRdb names TRBD1, which stays unverified in the absence of DNA. The CDR3 length is 14 residues. The germline CDR1 and CDR2 sequences are MNHEY and SMNVEV (reference sequence). This chain's CDR3 is CASRQGSTGGTQYF.

The gene calls are TRBV4-1 and TRBJ2-1; TCRdb returns TRBD2, unconfirmable since there is no DNA. Per the germline V gene, CDR1 is MGHRA and CDR2 is YSYEKL. This CDR3 comprises 19 residues. CDR3 protein: CASSQEMGLAQSSYNEQFF.

This chain joins TRBV5-1 and TRBJ2-2; no DNA is available, so the TRBD2 call from TCRdb remains unchecked. In germline, CDR1 is SGHRS, CDR2 YFSETQ. The CDR3 contains 14 residues. The CDR3 loop reads CASSAVIASGELFF. The full variable domain, completed using reference TRBV5-1 and TRBJ2-2, is KAGVTQTPRYLIKTRGQQVTLSCSPISGHRSVSWYQQTPGQGLQFLFEYFSETQRNKGNFPGRFSGRQFSNSRSEMNVSTLELGDSALYLCASSAVIASGELFFGEGSRLTVL.

The rearrangement joins TRBV3-1 to TRBJ2-2; TCRdb picks TRBD1, but there is no DNA to check that call. Germline lookup yields CDR1 LGHDT and CDR2 YNNKEL (reference sequence). CDR3 length: 13 amino acids. Here the CDR3 reads CASSVPSYGELFF.

This chain uses TRBV9 with TRBJ2-1; TCRdb's D call of TRBD1 is untestable without DNA. The CDR3 consists of 15 residues. Germline V gene sequence: CDR1 SGDLS, CDR2 YYNGEE. CDR3 amino acids: CASGRDSGAYNEQFF.

The chain couples TRBV11-2 to TRBJ2-1; lacking DNA, the TRBD2 call made by TCRdb goes unchecked. The CDR3 totals 12 residues. The germline gives CDR1 SGHAT, CDR2 FQNNGV. CDR3 protein: CASSAGFNEQFF.

The chain couples TRBV4-2 to TRBJ2-5; TCRdb picks TRBD2, but there is no DNA to check that call. Germline values: CDR1 LGHNA, CDR2 YNFKEQ. This CDR3 has 12 amino acids. The CDR3: CASSQAGGTQYF.

This chain links TRBV7-9 with TRBJ2-2. CDR3 length equals 15 residues. Germline V gene data show CDR1 as SEHNR and CDR2 as FQNEAQ (reference sequence). CDR3: CASNSLTANTGELFF.

The V call is TRBV19, the J call TRBJ2-1; as DNA is missing, the TRBD2 call by TCRdb cannot be tested. The CDR3 length is 16 residues. CDR1 and CDR2 (germline): LNHDA, SQIVND (reference sequence). The CDR3 here is CASSASGRALGNEQFF.

The chain joins TRBV5-6 to TRBJ2-5. This CDR3 has 12 amino acids. The germline V gene encodes CDR1 SGHDT and CDR2 YYEEEE. CDR3 sequence reads: CASSIRRETQYF. Together with reference TRBV5-6 and TRBJ2-5, the CDR3 gives the full variable domain: DAGVTQSPTHLIKTRGQQVTLRCSPKSGHDTVSWYQQALGQGPQFIFQYYEEEERQRGNFPDRFSGHQFPNYSSELNVNALLLGDSALYLCASSIRRETQYFGPGTRLLVL.

CDR3 sequence: CSALRPPGDEQYF. J is TRBJ2-7 and V is TRBV20-1; TCRdb gives TRBD1 as the D gene, but with no DNA this cannot be confirmed. CDR1 is DFQATT and CDR2 is SNEGSKA in the germline V gene (reference sequence). The CDR3 spans 13 residues.

This chain joins TRBV3-1 and TRBJ2-1. The CDR3 totals 13 residues. CDR1 is LGHDT, CDR2 YNNKEL, per germline (reference sequence). CDR3 protein: CASSQDRANEQFF.

V is TRBV7-2 and J is TRBJ1-4; the TRBD1 assignment by TCRdb is unverifiable without DNA. The CDR3 is 14 residues long. Germline V gene sequence: CDR1 SGHTA, CDR2 FQGNSA. The CDR3: CASSLRGGREKLFF.

The chain combines TRBV5-1 with TRBJ2-2. Germline V CDR1 and CDR2: SGHRS, YFSETQ. This CDR3 comprises 15 residues. This CDR3 reads CASKELIGDTGELFF.

The gene calls are TRBV7-2 and TRBJ2-3; TCRdb's D call of TRBD1 is untestable without DNA. The CDR3 is made up of 20 amino acids. CDR1 is SGHTA, CDR2 FQGNSA, per germline. CDR3 residues: CASSLIPPWSGQPGTYTQYF.

The J gene is TRBJ2-3, the V gene TRBV15; TCRdb returns TRBD2, unconfirmable since there is no DNA. Germline-derived CDR1 and CDR2 are LNHNV and YYDKDF (reference sequence). CDR3 length: 16 residues. CDR3 residues: CATSREGLAGGDTQYF. The entire variable domain, with the rest obtained from reference TRBV15 and TRBJ2-3, is as follows: DAMVIQNPRYQVTQFGKPVTLSCSQTLNHNVMYWYQQKSSQAPKLLFHYYDKDFNNEADTPDNFQSRRPNTSFCFLDIRSPGLGDTAMYLCATSREGLAGGDTQYFGPGTRLTVL.